Listed here are 8 T cell receptor beta chains from one sample, sequenced in a study of shared clonotypes between healthy human individuals. TCRdb's copy holds only in-frame clones and misses some; the assay was immunoSEQ multiplex PCR. In the table there are more than 900,000 clones, roughly 74% of which are singletons. Sequencing was carried out using memory CD4+ T cells from PBMCs. The subset is: CD45RA-negative fraction. The receptors stem from a man younger than 35 in good health. Some clones in this sample may be carry-over from other donors' samples.

CDR3 nucleotides: TGTGCCAGCAGCTTAGTTATAGCGGGACAGGGGGCGCATCACGAGCAGTACTTC. Amino acids: CASSLVIAGQGAHHEQYF. This rearrangement joins TRBV11-2 to TRBJ2-7; 12 positions agree with TRBD1. The CDR3 is made up of 18 amino acids. V lost 1 base and J lost 5; bases outside the gene matches: 12. Germline V gene lookup returns CDR1 SGHAT and CDR2 FQNNGV.

The gene calls are TRBV28 and TRBJ2-5; D possibly corresponds to TRBD1 (6 bases). CDR3 length: 14 residues. The ends were cut back, 3 bases at V and 4 bases at J, with 12 bases in the middle. The germline V gene encodes CDR1 MDHEN and CDR2 SYDVKM. The CDR3 coding sequence is TGTGCCAGCAGTTTTTCCATAGGGGGAGAGACCCAGTACTTC. It translates to CASSFSIGGETQYF.

About this clone itself: Additional DNA sequences in this sample encode the identical CDR3. J is TRBJ2-2 and V is TRBV7-2; D possibly corresponds to TRBD1 (6 bases). Trimming removed 1 base from V and 5 bases from J, with 11 bases in between. Germline V gene lookup returns CDR1 SGHTA and CDR2 FQGNSA. CDR3 size: 15 residues. CDR3 amino acids: CASSLVRQGTGELFF. The CDR3 nucleotides read TGTGCCAGCAGCTTAGTCCGTCAGGGGACCGGGGAGCTGTTTTTT.

V is TRBV25-1 and J is TRBJ2-5; 7 bases align to TRBD2. Germline trimming cut 0 bases from V and 5 bases from J; bases unmatched to any gene: 3. This CDR3 region has 14 residues. Germline CDR1 and CDR2: MGHDK and SYGVNS. The CDR3 protein is CASSEYGGGETQYF. In DNA, the CDR3 is TGTGCCAGCAGTGAATATGGGGGAGGGGAGACCCAGTACTTC. The whole variable domain, filled in from reference TRBV25-1 and TRBJ2-5, reads EADIYQTPRYLVIGTGKKITLECSQTMGHDKMYWYQQDPGMELHLIHYSYGVNSTEKGDLSSESTVSRIRTEHFPLTLESARPSHTSQYLCASSEYGGGETQYFGPGTRLLVL.

CDR3 sequence reads: CASTLNGQGGEKLFF. Here the CDR3 DNA reads TGTGCCAGCACCTTGAATGGACAGGGAGGTGAAAAACTGTTTTTT. The chain uses TRBV28 and TRBJ1-4; 8 nucleotides agree with TRBD1. The CDR3 covers 15 residues. CDR1 is MDHEN, CDR2 SYDVKM, per germline. J lost 7 bases, V lost 7 bases, and 11 bases had no gene match.

The genes are TRBV4-2 and TRBJ2-5, with 14 bases that match TRBD2. This CDR3 comprises 17 residues. Per germline, CDR1 LGHNA and CDR2 YNFKEQ. V was clipped by 1 base and J by 1 base; unmatched bases: 2. The CDR3 DNA reads TGTGCCAGCAGCCAAGCGGGACTAGCGGGAGCCCAAGAGACCCAGTACTTC. Translating gives CASSQAGLAGAQETQYF.

The gene calls are TRBV9 and TRBJ2-1; 9 nucleotides match TRBD2. The germline gives CDR1 SGDLS, CDR2 YYNGEE. The trim removed 2 bases at V and 2 bases at J, leaving 8 bases unmatched. The CDR3 is 17 residues long. The CDR3: CASSVSGGLAAYNEQFF. The CDR3 nucleotides are TGTGCCAGCAGCGTCTCTGGGGGACTAGCAGCCTACAATGAGCAGTTCTTC.

V is TRBV4-1 and J is TRBJ1-4; D is undetermined. The CDR3 covers 12 residues. The V gene lost 0 bases and the J gene lost 11 bases, with 7 bases spanning the gap. CDR1 MGHRA and CDR2 YSYEKL come from the germline V gene. CDR3 DNA sequence: TGCGCCAGCAGCCAAGAGGGCAGGAAACTGTTTTTT. It translates to CASSQEGRKLFF.